Presented here are 5 T cell receptor beta chains from one specimen sequenced in a study of Ad26.COV2.S vaccination and SARS-CoV-2 variants. The table came from immunoSEQ multiplex PCR; TCRdb's copy has only in-frame clones and leaves some out. Here the sample spans about 100,000 clones, around 80% being singletons. The sample was peripheral blood, taken after recovery from COVID-19. Receptors originate from a human donor who had recovered from COVID-19.

CDR3 DNA: TGTGCCAGCAGTGAAGTCCGGATTCGTGAGCAGTACTTC. Amino acids: CASSEVRIREQYF. V and J are TRBV6-1 and TRBJ2-7; no definite D call. The V and J ends lost 1 base and 7 bases respectively, with 11 bases between them. The CDR3 loop spans 13 amino acids. The germline CDR1 and CDR2 sequences are MNHNS and SASEGT.

The CDR3 sequence is CASSGTYNEQFF. The CDR3 bases are TGTGCCAGCTCCGGGACTTACAATGAGCAGTTCTTC. V and J are TRBV25-1 and TRBJ2-1; a weak D match, TRBD2 (6 bases). Trimming shortened V by 8 bases and J by 4 bases, and 9 bases separated the two germline ends. CDR1 MGHDK and CDR2 SYGVNS come from the germline V gene. The CDR3 covers 12 residues.

CDR3 residues: CASSYQGQEGGIQYF. The CDR3 DNA follows: TGTGCCAGCAGTTACCAAGGGCAGGAGGGGGGCATTCAGTACTTC. The chain is built from TRBV6-5 and TRBJ2-4, with D perhaps assigned TRBD1 or TRBD2 (6 bases each). In germline, CDR1 is MNHEY, CDR2 SVGAGI. CDR3 length: 15 residues. Deletions cut 2 bases from V and 9 bases from J, with 17 bases between.

A single count supports this clone. The chain has TRBV25-1 and TRBJ2-5; 7 nucleotides match TRBD2. The CDR3 is 15 residues long. CDR1 and CDR2 (germline): MGHDK, SYGVNS. V lost 3 bases, J lost 1 base, and 5 bases stayed unmatched. The CDR3 nucleotides are TGTGCCAGCAGTGAGGGGGGGAAGATCCAAGAGACCCAGTACTTC. Translation: CASSEGGKIQETQYF.

The chain couples TRBV29-1 to TRBJ2-7; no clear D gene. V lost 4 bases and J lost 3, with 7 bases in between. Per the germline V gene, CDR1 is SQVTM and CDR2 is ANQGSEA. The CDR3 is 11 residues long. DNA of the CDR3: TGCAGCGTTGCCGTTAACTACGAGCAGTACTTC. It encodes CSVAVNYEQYF.